This entry features one T cell receptor (beta chain) sequence. As yet, its antigen is unknown. Trimming cost V 8 bases and J 5 bases; bases outside gene matches: 14. In germline, CDR1 is MGHDK, CDR2 SYGVNS. This CDR3 comprises 16 residues. This record belongs to a study of cytomegalovirus exposure and HLA in healthy donors. Broader study findings: What TCR beta sequences reportedly achieved was accurate prediction of HLA-A and HLA-B alleles in most subjects. Later analysis demonstrated an association between a missense DCLRE1C variant and TCR beta V- and J-gene trimming.

60 Vbeta and 13 Jbeta primers were used in PCR. Sequenced by immunoSEQ multiplex PCR; TCRdb stores in-frame clones only, minus some. Of 100,000 to 150,000 clones listed, 80% are singletons. The receptor comes from a man aged 25 to 40 in good health and CMV-seropositive. Material for sequencing was PBMCs. The chain recombines TRBV25-1 with TRBJ2-5; 10 bases agree with TRBD2. CDR3 sequence (DNA): TGTGCCAGCGCTGGGAGTCTAGCGGGGGTGGGGGAGACCCAGTACTTC. It encodes CASAGSLAGVGETQYF.